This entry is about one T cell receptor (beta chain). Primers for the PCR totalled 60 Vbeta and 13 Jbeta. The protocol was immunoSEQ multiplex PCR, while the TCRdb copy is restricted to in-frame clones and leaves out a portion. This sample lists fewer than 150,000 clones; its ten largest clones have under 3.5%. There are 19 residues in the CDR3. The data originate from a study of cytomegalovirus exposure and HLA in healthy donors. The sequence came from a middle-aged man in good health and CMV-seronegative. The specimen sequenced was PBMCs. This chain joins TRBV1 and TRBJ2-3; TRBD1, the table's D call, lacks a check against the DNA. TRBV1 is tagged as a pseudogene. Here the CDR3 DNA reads TGCACCAGCAGCCAAGAAGGAGCGTCGCCAGGGCTATGGTTAGATACGCAGTATTTT. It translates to CTSSQEGASPGLWLDTQYF.